This T cell receptor (beta chain) was sequenced during a study of T-cell reconstitution after alpha-beta-depleted transplantation in children. Notes on the study in general: About two months after transplant, alpha-beta T cells reportedly came from several hundred expanded graft clones. By one year post-transplant, T-cell counts and diversity largely arose from T cells that were newly produced. Elevated TCRbeta diversity at day 60 was traced, in some patients, to surviving recipient T cells and thymic progenitors.

This clonotype was counted only a few times. Its target is unknown. Researchers prepared the TCRbeta library using unique molecular identifiers, the study reports. TCRdb processed the PCR reads anew with MiXCR; each CDR3 protein has one entry. The sample holds approximately 520,000 distinct CDR3 sequences, about 10% seen once. The sample in question was PBMCs, mostly from graft donor cells, obtained 180 days after TCRalphabeta/CD19-depleted stem cell transplant. The TCR originated in a female patient aged 2 to 10 who had a stem cell transplant for aplastic anemia, so the T cells may come from the graft donor.

The CDR3 DNA follows: TGCGCCAGCAGCTTGGTTTCTAGCGGGAGCATTGAGCAGTTCTTC. As protein: CASSLVSSGSIEQFF. The J gene is TRBJ2-1, the V gene TRBV5-1; 10 bases fit TRBD2. V shed 0 bases, J shed 9 bases, and the junction held 6 bases outside the gene matches. Germline loops: CDR1 SGHRS, CDR2 YFSETQ. The CDR3 sequence is 15 residues long.